This T cell receptor (beta chain) was captured in a study of blood T cell repertoires in COVID-19. For the study at large: Samples taken during acute and convalescent COVID-19 were collected in the United States, Italy and Spain. Nucleic acid was either cDNA or gDNA, and it came from T cells, B-cell-depleted T cells, or PBMCs.

The CDR3 totals 14 residues. Germline values: CDR1 GTSNPN, CDR2 SVGIG (reference sequence). V trimming: 5 bases; J trimming: 10 bases; junction bases outside the gene matches: 12. Methods used by the authors: Nucleated cell number was recorded as an estimate derived from reference gene primer amplification. Sequencing was performed with immunoSEQ multiplex PCR; in TCRdb, only in-frame clones are kept and a portion is missing. Clonal size and the V and J genes are those of that table, whereas D and trimming came from the DNA. Of some 290,000 clones listed, roughly nine tenths are singletons. This clone came up once.

Sequenced: peripheral blood. This receptor was taken from a man aged 18 to 29 with active or convalescent COVID-19. The chain links TRBV30 to TRBJ1-4, with 8 positions matching TRBD1. This CDR3 is CAWGTGGVVGKLFF. The CDR3 DNA is TGTGCCTGGGGTACAGGGGGAGTGGTGGGAAAACTGTTTTTT.